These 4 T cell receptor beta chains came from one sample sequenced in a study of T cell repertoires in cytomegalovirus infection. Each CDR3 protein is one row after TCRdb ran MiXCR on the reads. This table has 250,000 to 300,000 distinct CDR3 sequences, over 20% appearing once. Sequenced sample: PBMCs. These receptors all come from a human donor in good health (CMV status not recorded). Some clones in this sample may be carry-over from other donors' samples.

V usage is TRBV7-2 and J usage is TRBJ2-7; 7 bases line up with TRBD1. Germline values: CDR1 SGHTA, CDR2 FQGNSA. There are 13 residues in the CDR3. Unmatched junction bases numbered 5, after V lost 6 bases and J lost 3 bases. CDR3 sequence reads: CASSRTGHYEQYF. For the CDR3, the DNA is TGTGCCAGCAGTCGGACAGGTCACTACGAGCAGTACTTC.

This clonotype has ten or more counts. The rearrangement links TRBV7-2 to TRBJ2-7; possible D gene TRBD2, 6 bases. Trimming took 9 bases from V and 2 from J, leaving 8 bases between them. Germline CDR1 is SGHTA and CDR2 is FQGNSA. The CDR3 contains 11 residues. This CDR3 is CASRGTYEQYF. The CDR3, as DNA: TGTGCCAGTCGGGGGACCTACGAGCAGTACTTC.

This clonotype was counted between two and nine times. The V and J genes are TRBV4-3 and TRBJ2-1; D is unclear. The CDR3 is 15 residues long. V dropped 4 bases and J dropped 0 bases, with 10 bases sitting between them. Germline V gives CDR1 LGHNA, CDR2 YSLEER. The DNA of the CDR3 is TGCGCCAGCAGCCGCGGACGGAGCTCCTACAATGAGCAGTTCTTC. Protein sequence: CASSRGRSSYNEQFF.

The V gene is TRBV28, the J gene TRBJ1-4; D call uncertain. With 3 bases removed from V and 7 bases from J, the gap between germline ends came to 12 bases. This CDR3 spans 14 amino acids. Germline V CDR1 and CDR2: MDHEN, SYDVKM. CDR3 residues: CASSFRLIGEKLFF. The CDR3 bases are TGTGCCAGCAGTTTTCGACTGATTGGTGAAAAACTGTTTTTT.